This TCR beta chain is from a study of T cells in tumors after PD-1 blockade. Overall study: Prior checkpoint blockade, systemic immunosuppressant use, or anti-cancer therapy within 4 weeks excluded patients.

This CDR3 contains 14 residues. Trimming cost V 4 bases and J 3 bases; bases outside gene matches: 3. Germline CDR1 is SGHTA and CDR2 is FQGNSA. Template: tumor biopsy or peripheral blood genomic DNA, roughly 550-6,500 ng per sample. Clones were sequenced by immunoSEQ multiplex PCR, and TCRdb holds only the in-frame ones, with some missing. The sample includes under 50,000 clones, 70% to 85% seen only once; the top ten take 8.7%. The source of this sequence is a human donor with advanced basal cell or squamous cell carcinoma (not recorded which). The sequences come from PBMCs, collected before anti-PD-1 therapy. This chain joins TRBV7-2 and TRBJ1-2, with 9 bases that match TRBD1. The CDR3 region is CASSSDRGDYGYTF. The CDR3, as DNA: TGTGCCAGCAGCTCGGACAGGGGAGACTATGGCTACACCTTC. Full variable domain (remainder filled in from reference TRBV7-2 and TRBJ1-2): GAGVSQSPSNKVTEKGKDVELRCDPISGHTALYWYRQSLGQGLEFLIYFQGNSAPDKSGLPSDRFSAERTGGSVSTLTIQRTQQEDSAVYLCASSSDRGDYGYTFGSGTRLTVV.